Each of the 19 T cell receptor beta chains below was sequenced from the same sample in a study of T cells expressing NK-cell markers. From the 5' RACE reads, TCRdb lists one entry per CDR3 protein and no DNA. Recorded for this sample: approximately 170,000 distinct CDR3 sequences. The specimen was blood T cells: a sorted CD56 or NKG2C T cell subset, CD4+ or CD8+ T cells, or bulk PBMC T cells (not recorded which). The receptors were gathered from a man aged 18-69 years in good health.

The chain is built from TRBV7-8 and TRBJ1-3. CDR3 length: 17 amino acids. Germline CDR1 and CDR2: SGHVS and FQNEAQ. CDR3 region: CASSLALSGLSGNTIYF.

The chain couples TRBV11-1 to TRBJ2-7; lacking DNA, the TRBD2 call made by TCRdb goes unchecked. The length of the CDR3 is 18 residues. Germline V lookup: CDR1 SGHAT, CDR2 FQDESV (reference sequence). The CDR3 is CASSATRTSGGAIYEQYF.

CDR3 in amino acids: CASSGTLQETQYF. This chain connects TRBV15 to TRBJ2-5; TCRdb's assignment of TRBD1 cannot be checked, as there is no DNA. The CDR3 spans 13 residues. Per germline, CDR1 LNHNV and CDR2 YYDKDF (reference sequence).

V and J are TRBV4-2 and TRBJ1-2; TCRdb picks TRBD1, but there is no DNA to check that call. CDR1 and CDR2 from the germline V gene are LGHNA and YNFKEQ. The CDR3 contains 17 residues. CDR3: CASSPNIHGMTAYGYTF.

This chain uses TRBV7-9 with TRBJ2-7. Germline V gives CDR1 SEHNR, CDR2 FQNEAQ (reference sequence). The CDR3 is 16 residues long. CDR3 sequence: CASSLKLEEGSYEQYF.

CDR3 sequence reads: CASSTDWTEAFF. J is TRBJ1-1 and V is TRBV5-5. The CDR3 contains 12 residues. Germline values: CDR1 SGHKS, CDR2 YYEKEE (reference sequence).

The V gene is TRBV13, the J gene TRBJ1-1; TCRdb indicates TRBD1, and absent DNA this call remains unverified. This CDR3 contains 12 residues. Germline CDR1 PRHDT, CDR2 FYEKMQ (reference sequence). This chain's CDR3 is CASTSGTVRAFF. Filled out from reference TRBV13 and TRBJ1-1, the complete variable domain reads AAGVIQSPRHLIKEKRETATLKCYPIPRHDTVYWYQQGPGQDPQFLISFYEKMQSDKGSIPDRFSAQQFSDYHSELNMSSLELGDSALYFCASTSGTVRAFFGQGTRLTVV.

V usage is TRBV3-1 and J usage is TRBJ2-5; TCRdb designates TRBD1, a call that cannot be tested without DNA. This CDR3 is 16 amino acids long. In germline, CDR1 is LGHDT, CDR2 YNNKEL (reference sequence). The chain's CDR3 is CASSQEIDLRPGTQYF.

This chain connects TRBV4-2 to TRBJ1-4; TCRdb picks TRBD1, but there is no DNA to check that call. In germline, CDR1 is LGHNA, CDR2 YNFKEQ. This CDR3 has 18 residues. This chain's CDR3 is CASSHGQGPGQSNEKLFF.

The gene calls are TRBV7-9 and TRBJ2-7; TCRdb proposes TRBD2, but this gene call is untestable without DNA. CDR3 size: 16 residues. Per the germline V gene, CDR1 is SEHNR and CDR2 is FQNEAQ (reference sequence). CDR3: CASSPRSRGAFSEQYF.

The chain is built from TRBV5-4 and TRBJ2-1; TCRdb lists TRBD2, though no DNA is available to test this call. CDR3 length: 16 amino acids. CDR1 SGHNT and CDR2 YYREEE come from the germline V gene (reference sequence). The CDR3: CASSPQLAGDYNEQFF.

The CDR3 sequence is CASSYGSWNTDTQYF. The chain recombines TRBV6-5 with TRBJ2-3. There are 15 residues in the CDR3. Germline V gene lookup returns CDR1 MNHEY and CDR2 SVGAGI.

This chain uses TRBV28 with TRBJ2-1; no DNA is available, so the TRBD2 call from TCRdb remains unchecked. Germline CDR1 and CDR2: MDHEN and SYDVKM. There are 16 residues in the CDR3. The CDR3 protein is CASSFPLGRGGNEQFF.

The rearrangement joins TRBV3-1 to TRBJ1-2; there is no DNA to check the TCRdb D call of TRBD1. This CDR3 has 17 residues. The germline gives CDR1 LGHDT, CDR2 YNNKEL (reference sequence). CDR3 amino acids: CASSQEGTGAYNYGYTF.

This chain connects TRBV28 to TRBJ2-3. Germline V lookup: CDR1 MDHEN, CDR2 SYDVKM. The length of the CDR3 is 12 residues. CDR3 region: CASTQRTDTQYF.

The chain combines TRBV7-9 with TRBJ2-5; TCRdb calls TRBD2, which cannot be checked without DNA. Germline V CDR1 and CDR2: SEHNR, FQNEAQ (reference sequence). This CDR3 region has 15 residues. This CDR3 reads CASSFWRGGGETQYF.

The chain couples TRBV5-1 to TRBJ2-5; TCRdb selects TRBD2, and the lack of DNA leaves this call unchecked. Germline values: CDR1 SGHRS, CDR2 YFSETQ. The CDR3 contains 16 residues. Here the CDR3 reads CASRASPDSWKETQYF.

The gene calls are TRBV12-3 or TRBV12-4 and TRBJ1-3. This CDR3 contains 14 residues. The CDR3 loop reads CASSFKASGNTIYF.

J is TRBJ2-1 and V is TRBV7-3; TCRdb picks TRBD2, but there is no DNA to check that call. The V gene's germline CDR1 is SGHTA and CDR2 FQGTGA. The CDR3 contains 14 residues. The CDR3 loop is CASSLGGGANEQFF.